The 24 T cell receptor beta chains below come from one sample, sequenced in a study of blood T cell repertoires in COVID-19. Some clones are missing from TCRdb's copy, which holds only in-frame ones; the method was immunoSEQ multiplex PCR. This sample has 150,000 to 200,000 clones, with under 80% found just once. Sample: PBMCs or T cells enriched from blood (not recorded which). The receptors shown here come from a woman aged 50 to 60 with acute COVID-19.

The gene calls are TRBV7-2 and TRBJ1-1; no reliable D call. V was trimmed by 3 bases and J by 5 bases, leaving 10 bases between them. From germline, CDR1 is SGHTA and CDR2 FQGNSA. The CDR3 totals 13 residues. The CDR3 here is CASSLRLQTEAFF. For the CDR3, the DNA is TGTGCCAGCAGCTTGAGGCTCCAAACTGAAGCTTTCTTT.

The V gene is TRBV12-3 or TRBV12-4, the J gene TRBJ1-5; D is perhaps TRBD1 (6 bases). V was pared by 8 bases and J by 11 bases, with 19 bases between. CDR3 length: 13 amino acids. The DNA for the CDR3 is TGTGCCAGCCTGTTGACCGGGGACATGACCCAGCATTTT. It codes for CASLLTGDMTQHF.

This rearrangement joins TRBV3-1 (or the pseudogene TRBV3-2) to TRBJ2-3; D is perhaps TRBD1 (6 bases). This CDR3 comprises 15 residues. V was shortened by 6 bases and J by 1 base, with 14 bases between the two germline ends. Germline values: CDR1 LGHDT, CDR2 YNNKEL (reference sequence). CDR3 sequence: CASRNTGFGTDTQYF. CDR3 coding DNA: TGTGCCAGCAGGAACACAGGGTTCGGCACAGATACGCAGTATTTT.

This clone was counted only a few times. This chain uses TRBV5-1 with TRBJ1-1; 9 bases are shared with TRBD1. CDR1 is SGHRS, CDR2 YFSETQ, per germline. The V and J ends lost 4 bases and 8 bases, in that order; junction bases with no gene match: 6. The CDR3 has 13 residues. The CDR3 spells CASSPGTGWEAFF. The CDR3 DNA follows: TGCGCCAGCAGCCCTGGGACAGGGTGGGAAGCTTTCTTT.

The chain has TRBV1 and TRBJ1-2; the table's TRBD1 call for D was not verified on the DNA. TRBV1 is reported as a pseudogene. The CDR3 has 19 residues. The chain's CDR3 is CTSSQVGLRTAQGDYGYTF. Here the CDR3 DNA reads TGCACCAGCAGCCAAGTAGGCCTTCGAACCGCCCAAGGGGACTATGGCTACACCTTC.

The CDR3 nucleotides read TGTGCCAGCAGCGGGCTCGCAGTGAACACTGAAGCTTTCTTT. Amino acid sequence: CASSGLAVNTEAFF. The V call is TRBV7-2, the J call TRBJ1-1; D is undetermined. V was trimmed by 5 bases and J by 0 bases, leaving 10 bases between them. The germline V gene has CDR1 SGHTA and CDR2 FQGNSA. The CDR3 contains 14 residues.

The DNA for the CDR3 is TGTGCCAGCAGCTTGGCACAGGGGGCGCGGTACGAGCAGTACGTC. Translated, it gives CASSLAQGARYEQYV. The rearrangement uses TRBV5-6 and TRBJ2-7, with 9 bases that match TRBD1. The germline CDR1 and CDR2 sequences are SGHDT and YYEEEE. V was pared by 0 bases and J by 4 bases, with 5 bases of the junction left unmatched. This CDR3 is built from 15 residues.

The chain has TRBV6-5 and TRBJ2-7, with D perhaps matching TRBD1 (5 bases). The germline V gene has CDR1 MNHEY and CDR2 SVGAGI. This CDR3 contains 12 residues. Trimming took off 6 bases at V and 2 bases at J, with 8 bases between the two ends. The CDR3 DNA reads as TGTGCCAGCAGGTCAGGGACCTACGAGCAGTACGTC. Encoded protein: CASRSGTYEQYV.

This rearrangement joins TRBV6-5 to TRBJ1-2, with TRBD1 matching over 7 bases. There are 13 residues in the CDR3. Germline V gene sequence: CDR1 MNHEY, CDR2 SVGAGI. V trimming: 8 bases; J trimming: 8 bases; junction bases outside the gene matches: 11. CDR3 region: CASLGQGEGGYTF. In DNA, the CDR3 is TGTGCCAGCTTGGGTCAGGGGGAAGGGGGCTACACCTTC.

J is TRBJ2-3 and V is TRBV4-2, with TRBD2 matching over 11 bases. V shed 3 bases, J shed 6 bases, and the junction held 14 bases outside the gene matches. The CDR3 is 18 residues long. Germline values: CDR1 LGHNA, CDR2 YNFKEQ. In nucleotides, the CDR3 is TGTGCCAGCAGCCATGGAGCTAGCGGGGGGCCTTGGGGTGATACGCAGTATTTT. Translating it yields CASSHGASGGPWGDTQYF.

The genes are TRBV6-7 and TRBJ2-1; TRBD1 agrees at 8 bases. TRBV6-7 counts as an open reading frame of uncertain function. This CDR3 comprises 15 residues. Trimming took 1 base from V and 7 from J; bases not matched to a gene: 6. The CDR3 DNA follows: TGTGCCAGCAGTTACTATGGACAGGGTGGTAATGAGCAGTTCTTC. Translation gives CASSYYGQGGNEQFF.

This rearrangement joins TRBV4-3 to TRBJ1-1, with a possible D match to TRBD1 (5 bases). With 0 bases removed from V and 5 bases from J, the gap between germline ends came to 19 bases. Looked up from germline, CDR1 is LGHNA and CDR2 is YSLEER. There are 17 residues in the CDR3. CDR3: CASSQDSPRLRGTEAFF. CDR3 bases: TGCGCCAGCAGCCAAGATTCCCCGCGCCTAAGGGGAACTGAAGCTTTCTTT.

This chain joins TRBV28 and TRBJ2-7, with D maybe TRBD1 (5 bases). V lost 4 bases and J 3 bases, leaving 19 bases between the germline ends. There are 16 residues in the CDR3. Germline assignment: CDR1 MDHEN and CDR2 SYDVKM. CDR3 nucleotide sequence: TGTGCCAGCAGTTCCCCCTTGGGGCGGTTTCGCTACGAGCAGTACGTC. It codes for CASSSPLGRFRYEQYV.

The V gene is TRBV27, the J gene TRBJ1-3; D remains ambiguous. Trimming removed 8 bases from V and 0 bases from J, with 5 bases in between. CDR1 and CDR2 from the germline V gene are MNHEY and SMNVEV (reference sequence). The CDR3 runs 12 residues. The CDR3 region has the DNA TGTGCCAGCGTTTACTCTGGAAACACCATATATTTT. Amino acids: CASVYSGNTIYF.

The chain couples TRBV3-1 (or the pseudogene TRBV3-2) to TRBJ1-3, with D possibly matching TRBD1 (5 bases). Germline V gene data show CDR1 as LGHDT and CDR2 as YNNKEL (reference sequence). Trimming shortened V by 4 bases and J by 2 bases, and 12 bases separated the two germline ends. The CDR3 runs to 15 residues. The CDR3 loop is CASSPAAGPGNTIYF. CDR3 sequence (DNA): TGTGCCAGCAGCCCCGCGGCAGGGCCTGGAAACACCATATATTTT.

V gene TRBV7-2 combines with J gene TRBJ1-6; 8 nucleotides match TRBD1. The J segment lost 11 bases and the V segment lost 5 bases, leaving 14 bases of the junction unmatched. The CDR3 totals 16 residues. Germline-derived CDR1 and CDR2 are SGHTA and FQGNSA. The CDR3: CASSRGRTGGFAPLHF. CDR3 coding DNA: TGTGCCAGCAGCCGCGGTCGTACAGGGGGTTTTGCACCCCTCCACTTT.

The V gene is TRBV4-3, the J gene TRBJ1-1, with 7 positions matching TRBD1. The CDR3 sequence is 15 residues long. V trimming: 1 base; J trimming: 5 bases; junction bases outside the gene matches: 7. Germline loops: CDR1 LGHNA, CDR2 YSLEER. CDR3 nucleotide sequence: TGCGCCAGCAGCCAAGGGTCAGGGGGTGGAACTGAAGCTTTCTTT. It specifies CASSQGSGGGTEAFF.

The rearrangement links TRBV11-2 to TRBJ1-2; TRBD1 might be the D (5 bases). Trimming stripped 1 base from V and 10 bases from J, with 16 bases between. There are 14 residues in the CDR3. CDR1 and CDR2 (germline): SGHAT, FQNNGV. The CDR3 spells CASSLGTNIRDYTF. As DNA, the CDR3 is TGTGCCAGCAGCTTAGGGACAAACATTAGGGACTACACCTTC.

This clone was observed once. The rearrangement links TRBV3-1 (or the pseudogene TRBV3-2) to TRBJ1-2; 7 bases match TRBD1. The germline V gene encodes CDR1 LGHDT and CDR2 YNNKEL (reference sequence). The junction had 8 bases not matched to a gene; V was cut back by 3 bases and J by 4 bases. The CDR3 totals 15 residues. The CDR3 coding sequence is TGTGCCAGCAGCCACCTGGGACAGCAAGGCTATGGCTACACCTTC. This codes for CASSHLGQQGYGYTF.

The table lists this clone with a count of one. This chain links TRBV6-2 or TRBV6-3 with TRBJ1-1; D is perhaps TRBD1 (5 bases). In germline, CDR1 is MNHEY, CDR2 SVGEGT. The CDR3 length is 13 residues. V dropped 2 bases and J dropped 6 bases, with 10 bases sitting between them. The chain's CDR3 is CASSYPTTAEAFF. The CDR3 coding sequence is TGTGCCAGCAGTTACCCGACGACAGCTGAAGCTTTCTTT.

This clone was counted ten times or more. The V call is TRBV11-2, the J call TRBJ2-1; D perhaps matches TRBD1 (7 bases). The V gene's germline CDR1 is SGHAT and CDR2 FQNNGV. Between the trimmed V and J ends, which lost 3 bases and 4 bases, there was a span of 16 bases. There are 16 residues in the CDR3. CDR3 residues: CASSFVTGRRYNEQFF. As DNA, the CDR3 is TGTGCCAGCAGCTTCGTGACAGGGAGGCGGTACAATGAGCAGTTCTTC.

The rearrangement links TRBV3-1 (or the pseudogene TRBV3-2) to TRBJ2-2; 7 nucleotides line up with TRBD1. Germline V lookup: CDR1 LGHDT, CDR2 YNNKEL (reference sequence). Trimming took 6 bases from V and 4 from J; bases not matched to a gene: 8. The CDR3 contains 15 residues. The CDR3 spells CASRWDSKATGELFF. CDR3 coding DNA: TGTGCCAGCAGATGGGACAGTAAGGCCACCGGGGAGCTGTTTTTT.

The DNA for the CDR3 is TGTGCCAGCAGTTCCCCGTGGGGGCAGGATGAAAAACTGTTTTTT. Its translation is CASSSPWGQDEKLFF. The rearrangement uses TRBV28 and TRBJ1-4; possibly TRBD1 for D (6 bases). This CDR3 contains 15 residues. Germline V gene lookup returns CDR1 MDHEN and CDR2 SYDVKM. Trimming removed 4 bases from V and 6 bases from J, with 15 bases in between. Looking up the rest from reference TRBV28 and TRBJ1-4 gives the full variable domain: DVKVTQSSRYLVKRTGEKVFLECVQDMDHENMFWYRQDPGLGLRLIYFSYDVKMKEKGDIPEGYSVSREKKERFSLILESASTNQTSMYLCASSSPWGQDEKLFFGSGTQLSVL.

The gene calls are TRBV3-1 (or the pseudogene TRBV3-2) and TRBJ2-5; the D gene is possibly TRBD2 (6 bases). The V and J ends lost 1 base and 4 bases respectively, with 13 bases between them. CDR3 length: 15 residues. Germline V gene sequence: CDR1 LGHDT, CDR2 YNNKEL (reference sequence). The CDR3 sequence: CASSQGAGPRETQYF. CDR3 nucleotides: TGTGCCAGCAGCCAAGGGGCGGGACCCAGAGAGACCCAGTACTTC.